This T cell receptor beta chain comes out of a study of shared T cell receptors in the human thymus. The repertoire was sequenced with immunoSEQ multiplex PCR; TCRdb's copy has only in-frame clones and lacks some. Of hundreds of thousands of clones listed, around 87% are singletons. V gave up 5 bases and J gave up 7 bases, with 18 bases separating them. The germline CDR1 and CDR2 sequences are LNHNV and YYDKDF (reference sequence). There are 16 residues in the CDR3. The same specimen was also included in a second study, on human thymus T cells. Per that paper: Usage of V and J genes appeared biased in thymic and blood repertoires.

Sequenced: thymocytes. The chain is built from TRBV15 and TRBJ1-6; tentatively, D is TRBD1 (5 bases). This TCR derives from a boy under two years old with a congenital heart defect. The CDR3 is CATSFQMDKPNSPLHF. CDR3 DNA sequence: TGTGCCACCAGCTTCCAGATGGACAAGCCGAATTCACCCCTCCACTTT.